One sample yielded the 29 T cell receptor beta chains listed below, sequenced in a study of T cells after posttransplantation cyclophosphamide. The table came from immunoSEQ multiplex PCR; TCRdb's copy has only in-frame clones and leaves some out. The table records thousands of clones without singletons, the ten largest covering roughly 6%. Cyclophosphamide on days +3 and +4 followed busulfan-fludarabine conditioning and a marrow graft. This specimen was PBMCs, taken after allogeneic stem cell transplant with posttransplant cyclophosphamide. The source of these receptors is a male patient younger than 35 who received an allogeneic stem cell transplant from an unrelated donor, was CMV-positive, and had acute and chronic GVHD. Certain T cells may be donor cells from the graft.

This clone occurred many times. The rearrangement uses TRBV4-2 and TRBJ2-5; D is uncertain. This CDR3 region has 14 residues. The germline V gene has CDR1 LGHNA and CDR2 YNFKEQ. Trimming pared 4 bases from V and 3 bases from J, leaving 12 bases between. This CDR3 reads CASSLRAREETQYF. The CDR3 coding sequence is TGTGCCAGCAGCCTCCGCGCCCGGGAAGAGACCCAGTACTTC.

This clone rates as medium-sized (0.01 to 0.1%). The genes are TRBV5-4 and TRBJ2-2; D call uncertain. Germline V CDR1 and CDR2: SGHNT, YYREEE (reference sequence). V lost 0 bases and J 4 bases, leaving 7 bases between the germline ends. The CDR3 runs 14 residues. CDR3 sequence (DNA): TGTGCCAGCAGCTTGGATGCCGGCACCGGGGAGCTGTTTTTT. Protein sequence: CASSLDAGTGELFF.

This clone was seen at least ten times. The rearrangement uses TRBV6-1 and TRBJ2-3; 10 bases are a match to TRBD1. J was trimmed by 1 base and V by 1 base; bases with no gene match: 5. CDR1 MNHNS and CDR2 SASEGT come from the germline V gene. CDR3 length equals 17 residues. As DNA, the CDR3 is TGTGCCAGCAGTGAAGGACAGGGGGCCGGGGGCACAGATACGCAGTATTTT. Translating it yields CASSEGQGAGGTDTQYF.

This clone appeared many times. The chain couples TRBV21-1 to TRBJ1-1; TRBD1, the table's D call, was not compared with the DNA. TRBV21-1 constitutes a pseudogene. This CDR3 comprises 18 residues. CDR3 in amino acids: CASSKEGTQGAVNTEAFF. The CDR3 coding sequence is TGTGCCAGCAGCAAAGAGGGAACGCAGGGGGCGGTAAACACTGAAGCTTTCTTT.

The sample holds many counts of this clone. This chain uses TRBV28 with TRBJ2-7; D ambiguous. The CDR3 covers 12 residues. The ends were cut back, 4 bases at V and 7 bases at J, with 11 bases in the middle. Germline CDR1 is MDHEN and CDR2 is SYDVKM. CDR3 sequence reads: CASSSLPGEQYV. The CDR3 DNA sequence: TGTGCCAGCAGTTCCCTCCCGGGTGAGCAGTACGTC.

The chain carries TRBV9 and TRBJ2-3; D is perhaps TRBD2 (5 bases). Germline V gives CDR1 SGDLS, CDR2 YYNGEE. V gave up 3 bases and J gave up 2 bases, with 13 bases separating them. The CDR3 runs 15 residues. The CDR3 is CASSAPGRDTDTQYF. In nucleotides, the CDR3 is TGTGCCAGCAGCGCCCCGGGGAGAGACACAGATACGCAGTATTTT.

Ten or more counts support this clone. V gene TRBV28 combines with J gene TRBJ1-4; D unresolved. This CDR3 contains 13 residues. V was pared by 6 bases and J by 7 bases, with 12 bases between. CDR1 MDHEN and CDR2 SYDVKM come from the germline V gene. CDR3 in amino acids: CASSPGVVEKLFF. The CDR3 DNA reads TGTGCCAGCAGCCCCGGGGTCGTTGAAAAACTGTTTTTT.

This clone has ten or more counts. The chain links TRBV15 to TRBJ2-5; 8 bases are a match to TRBD2. The CDR3 contains 17 residues. The germline gives CDR1 LNHNV, CDR2 YYDKDF (reference sequence). Losses at the gene ends were 1 base for V and 5 bases for J; bases not matched to a gene: 12. CDR3 coding DNA: TGTGCCACCAGCAGAGGACCCCCGACTAGCGAGAGGGAGACCCAGTACTTC. Protein: CATSRGPPTSERETQYF.

This clone was counted many times. The V call is TRBV4-3, the J call TRBJ2-1; 10 bases map to TRBD1. Germline trimming cut 3 bases from V and 2 bases from J; bases unmatched to any gene: 1. CDR1 and CDR2 (germline): LGHNA, YSLEER. The CDR3 has 15 amino acids. DNA of the CDR3: TGCGCCAGCAGCCATGGACAGGGGGCCTACAATGAGCAGTTCTTC. Its translation is CASSHGQGAYNEQFF.

This clone was observed many times. This chain connects TRBV7-9 to TRBJ1-5, with D perhaps matching TRBD1 (5 bases). V gave up 1 base and J gave up 1 base, with 14 bases separating them. The CDR3 spans 17 residues. The germline V gene has CDR1 SEHNR and CDR2 FQNEAQ (reference sequence). This chain's CDR3 is CASSLVLGQGSNQPQHF. The CDR3, as DNA: TGTGCCAGCAGCTTAGTTCTGGGGCAGGGAAGCAATCAGCCCCAGCATTTT.

This clone was detected ten times or more. The chain combines TRBV2 with TRBJ1-1; no definite D call. CDR1 is SNHLY and CDR2 is FYNNEI in the germline V gene. The CDR3 loop spans 16 amino acids. V was pared by 1 base and J by 4 bases, with 16 bases between. CDR3 bases: TGTGCCAGCAGTGAAGGCAGGTCGATTGGTGGCACTGAAGCTTTCTTT. Translated: CASSEGRSIGGTEAFF.

This clone has ten or more counts. V usage is TRBV29-1 and J usage is TRBJ2-3; D perhaps matches TRBD1 (5 bases). CDR3 length: 12 amino acids. V was shortened by 4 bases and J by 2 bases, with 7 bases between the two germline ends. CDR1 and CDR2 (germline): SQVTM, ANQGSEA. The CDR3 region has the DNA TGCAGCGTTGGACAGATCACAGATACGCAGTATTTT. Translated: CSVGQITDTQYF.

This clone has a count of ten or more. The chain is built from TRBV5-1 and TRBJ2-7; 7 positions match TRBD2. Unmatched junction bases numbered 4, after V lost 1 base and J lost 6 bases. The CDR3 runs 13 residues. Germline CDR1 reads SGHRS; CDR2 reads YFSETQ. The chain's CDR3 is CASSLSREAEQYF. The CDR3 nucleotides read TGCGCCAGCAGCTTGAGCCGGGAGGCCGAGCAGTACTTC.

This clone was found many times. V is TRBV2 and J is TRBJ1-2; no clear D. Germline loops: CDR1 SNHLY, CDR2 FYNNEI. This CDR3 spans 13 amino acids. V lost 6 bases and J 6 bases, leaving 14 bases between the germline ends. CDR3 in DNA: TGTGCCAGCAGCCAAGATGAAGCGGATGGCTACACCTTC. Translation: CASSQDEADGYTF.

This clone was counted ten times or more. The chain combines TRBV28 with TRBJ1-6; no reliable D call. Between the trimmed V and J ends, which lost 8 bases and 9 bases, there was a span of 11 bases. Germline values: CDR1 MDHEN, CDR2 SYDVKM. This CDR3 region has 12 residues. For the CDR3, the DNA is TGTGCCAGCGGGCAGTACGGTTCACCCCTCCACTTT. The encoded protein is CASGQYGSPLHF.

This clone turned up a few times. The V gene is TRBV7-9, the J gene TRBJ2-3; 9 bases line up with TRBD2. CDR3 size: 17 residues. Germline CDR1 is SEHNR and CDR2 is FQNEAQ (reference sequence). The V gene end was trimmed by 2 bases and the J gene end by 4 bases; junction bases not matched to a gene: 10. DNA of the CDR3: TGTGCCAGCAGCTTAAGGGGGGCTAGCGGGGCCCCAGATACGCAGTATTTT. Its translation is CASSLRGASGAPDTQYF.

This clone was seen many times. The chain is built from TRBV5-3 and TRBJ1-6; D gene unclear. TRBV5-3 counts as an open reading frame of uncertain function. The length of the CDR3 is 16 residues. Trimming left V 5 bases short and J 9 bases short, with 21 bases between. CDR3 sequence: CARSFPWALSISPLHF. CDR3 DNA sequence: TGTGCCAGAAGTTTTCCCTGGGCACTGTCGATTTCACCCCTCCACTTT.

This chain connects TRBV27 to TRBJ2-7, with D perhaps matching TRBD2 (5 bases). This CDR3 contains 15 residues. Per germline, CDR1 MNHEY and CDR2 SMNVEV (reference sequence). V shed 7 bases and J shed 2 bases, with 18 bases lying between them. DNA for the CDR3: TGTGCCAGCACTTTTTTGGAGGAGGTGACCTACGAGCAGTACGTC. As protein: CASTFLEEVTYEQYV.

The table lists this clone with many counts. The chain uses TRBV9 and TRBJ2-1; 8 bases map to TRBD2. Germline V lookup: CDR1 SGDLS, CDR2 YYNGEE. This CDR3 comprises 18 residues. V lost 0 bases and J lost 9; bases outside the gene matches: 17. DNA of the CDR3: TGTGCCAGCAGCGTAGCTACTAGCGGAGAACCCCCGGGGGGTGAGCAGTTCTTC. Its protein is CASSVATSGEPPGGEQFF.

This clone has at least ten counts. The rearrangement joins TRBV29-1 to TRBJ1-1; 7 positions match TRBD1. The CDR3 sequence is 15 residues long. The germline V gene encodes CDR1 SQVTM and CDR2 ANQGSEA. Trimming cost V 7 bases and J 1 base; bases outside gene matches: 12. The CDR3 spells CSAWTGRLRNTEAFF. The DNA of the CDR3 is TGCAGCGCTTGGACAGGAAGGTTAAGGAACACTGAAGCTTTCTTT. Filled out from reference TRBV29-1 and TRBJ1-1, the complete variable domain reads SAVISQKPSRDICQRGTSLTIQCQVDSQVTMMFWYRQQPGQSLTLIATANQGSEATYESGFVIDKFPISRPNLTFSTLTVSNMSPEDSSIYLCSAWTGRLRNTEAFFGQGTRLTVV.

In its sample, this clone was seen many times. The chain combines TRBV11-2 with TRBJ2-7, with D perhaps TRBD2 (5 bases). CDR1 SGHAT and CDR2 FQNNGV come from the germline V gene. This CDR3 has 12 amino acids. Trimming removed 0 bases from V and 7 bases from J, with 7 bases in between. CDR3 amino acids: CASSLDSEEQYV. Written as DNA, the CDR3 is TGTGCCAGCAGCTTAGATAGCGAAGAGCAGTACGTC.

This clone appeared many times. This chain uses TRBV7-8 with TRBJ2-3, with D perhaps TRBD1 (6 bases). Germline V CDR1 and CDR2: SGHVS, FQNEAQ. The CDR3 covers 15 residues. The V and J ends lost 4 bases and 0 bases respectively, with 11 bases between them. Here the CDR3 DNA reads TGTGCCAGCAGCTCGCGACAGGCTAGCACAGATACGCAGTATTTT. Its translation is CASSSRQASTDTQYF.

This clone was observed many times. V and J are TRBV28 and TRBJ2-1; D uncertain. This CDR3 contains 11 residues. CDR1 and CDR2 (germline): MDHEN, SYDVKM. Trimming shortened V by 5 bases and J by 4 bases, and 3 bases separated the two germline ends. CDR3 sequence reads: CASSEYNEQFF. CDR3 DNA sequence: TGTGCCAGCAGTGAGTACAATGAGCAGTTCTTC.

This clone was found many times. The chain links TRBV7-6 to TRBJ1-4; 7 bases align to TRBD1. Per germline, CDR1 SGHVS and CDR2 FNYEAQ. CDR3 length equals 16 residues. J gave up 4 bases and V 2 bases, and 7 bases lay outside the gene matches. CDR3 amino acids: CASSLSSRGNNEKLFF. The CDR3 DNA sequence: TGTGCCAGCAGCTTATCCTCCAGGGGGAATAATGAAAAACTGTTTTTT.

This clone was counted at least ten times. In nucleotides, the CDR3 is TGTGCCAGCAGCCGGGGGACAGAGACCTACGAGCAGTACTTC. This gives the protein CASSRGTETYEQYF. The J gene is TRBJ2-7, the V gene TRBV16; 7 bases are a match to TRBD1. The CDR3 is 14 amino acids. Trimming took 4 bases from V and 2 from J; bases not matched to a gene: 5. Germline CDR1 and CDR2: KGHSY and FQNENV.

There are many counts of this clone. The chain links TRBV30 to TRBJ2-3; D perhaps matches TRBD1 (8 bases). Trimming cost V 3 bases and J 2 bases, with 15 bases left between them. The CDR3 is 15 residues long. The germline gives CDR1 GTSNPN, CDR2 SVGIG (reference sequence). CDR3 sequence reads: CAWRDRGLLTDTQYF. CDR3 nucleotides: TGTGCCTGGAGAGACAGGGGACTACTCACAGATACGCAGTATTTT.

This clone has at least ten counts. V is TRBV30 and J is TRBJ1-4, with 8 bases fitting TRBD1. V dropped 2 bases and J dropped 7; count of bases not matched to a gene: 9. This CDR3 is 15 amino acids long. Germline V gene lookup returns CDR1 GTSNPN and CDR2 SVGIG (reference sequence). The CDR3, as DNA: TGTGCCTGGAGTCCCCTGACAGGGGTGTCTGAAAAACTGTTTTTT. This encodes CAWSPLTGVSEKLFF.

This clone is medium-sized by share. The chain couples TRBV19 to TRBJ2-7; TRBD1 agrees at 7 bases. The CDR3 spans 14 residues. The V gene's germline CDR1 is LNHDA and CDR2 SQIVND (reference sequence). The ends lost 5 bases at V and 3 bases at J; junction bases unmatched: 7. The chain's CDR3 is CASSAHRDSYEQYV. The CDR3 DNA is TGTGCCAGTAGTGCTCACCGGGACAGCTACGAGCAGTACGTC.

This clone was counted at least ten times. This chain connects TRBV19 to TRBJ1-2; 8 bases are a match to TRBD1. The CDR3 loop spans 14 amino acids. V was pared by 6 bases and J by 3 bases, with 6 bases of the junction left unmatched. Germline V gene sequence: CDR1 LNHDA, CDR2 SQIVND (reference sequence). CDR3 amino acids: CASRGTGVYYGYTF. Here the CDR3 DNA reads TGTGCCAGTAGGGGGACAGGAGTCTACTATGGCTACACCTTC. Together with reference TRBV19 and TRBJ1-2, the CDR3 gives the full variable domain: DGGITQSPKYLFRKEGQNVTLSCEQNLNHDAMYWYRQDPGQGLRLIYYSQIVNDFQKGDIAEGYSVSREKKESFPLTVTSAQKNPTAFYLCASRGTGVYYGYTFGSGTRLTVV.